This is a list of T cell receptor beta chains from one sample in a study of cytotoxic CD8 clonotypes in ibrutinib-treated CLL. Sequenced by immunoSEQ multiplex PCR; TCRdb stores in-frame clones only, minus some. Among tens of thousands of clones listed, around 80% were seen once. The input for sequencing was PBMCs, taken before ibrutinib treatment. These receptors were taken from a human donor with chronic lymphocytic leukemia. CDR3s include the opening cysteine and the closing phenylalanine or tryptophan. D genes are given only for firm matches. Clone size appears in some rows only: once, few, many, or a class for an expanded clone.

j_gene: TRBJ2-2
v_gene: TRBV5-1
abundance: few
d_gene: .
CDR3aa: CASSPGPEPRTGELFF
CDR3nt: TGCGCCAGCAGTCCCGGTCCCGAGCCACGAACCGGGGAGCTGTTTTTT

j_gene: TRBJ2-3
v_gene: TRBV11-3
abundance: .
d_gene: .
CDR3aa: CASSPGGQGTDTQYF
CDR3nt: TGTGCCAGCAGCCCCGGCGGGCAGGGGACAGATACGCAGTATTTT

j_gene: TRBJ2-7
v_gene: TRBV5-4
abundance: once
d_gene: .
CDR3aa: CASNFQGTYEQYF
CDR3nt: TGTGCCAGTAACTTTCAGGGGACCTACGAGCAGTACTTC

j_gene: TRBJ1-2
v_gene: TRBV6-5
abundance: few
d_gene: .
CDR3aa: CASSYSPGAGGYTF
CDR3nt: TGTGCCAGCAGTTACTCTCCAGGGGCCGGAGGCTACACCTTC

j_gene: TRBJ1-1
v_gene: TRBV7-9
abundance: .
d_gene: .
CDR3aa: CASSLLGTEAFF
CDR3nt: TGTGCCAGCAGCTTACTTGGCACTGAAGCTTTCTTT

j_gene: TRBJ1-5
v_gene: TRBV2
abundance: .
d_gene: .
CDR3aa: CASSGLRDGFSSSNQPQHF
CDR3nt: TGTGCCAGCAGTGGCCTCAGGGATGGGTTTTCCTCTAGCAATCAGCCCCAGCATTTT

j_gene: TRBJ1-1
v_gene: TRBV18
abundance: .
d_gene: .
CDR3aa: CASSPGRQNTEAFF
CDR3nt: TGTGCCAGCTCACCCGGACGACAGAACACTGAAGCTTTCTTT

j_gene: TRBJ1-1
v_gene: TRBV6-5
abundance: .
d_gene: .
CDR3aa: CASRLAGGFEAFF
CDR3nt: TGTGCCAGCAGACTAGCGGGGGGGTTTGAAGCTTTCTTT

j_gene: TRBJ1-4
v_gene: TRBV28
abundance: few
d_gene: .
CDR3aa: CASSSRGRGNEKLFF
CDR3nt: TGTGCCAGCAGTTCCCGCGGGAGGGGTAATGAAAAACTGTTTTTT

j_gene: TRBJ2-3
v_gene: TRBV5-1
abundance: .
d_gene: .
CDR3aa: CASSLGVPSKDTQYF
CDR3nt: TGCGCCAGCAGCTTGGGGGTGCCCTCCAAGGATACGCAGTATTTT

j_gene: TRBJ1-1
v_gene: TRBV27
abundance: .
d_gene: TRBD1
CDR3aa: CASSLAWDRNTEAFF
CDR3nt: TGTGCCAGCAGTTTAGCCTGGGACAGGAACACTGAAGCTTTCTTT

j_gene: TRBJ1-4
v_gene: TRBV29-1
abundance: .
d_gene: TRBD1
CDR3aa: CSARTGVGEKLFF
CDR3nt: TGCAGCGCCCGGACAGGGGTGGGGGAAAAACTGTTTTTT

j_gene: TRBJ2-1
v_gene: TRBV27
abundance: .
d_gene: TRBD1
CDR3aa: CASQGTGANEQFF
CDR3nt: TGTGCCAGCCAGGGGACAGGGGCCAATGAGCAGTTCTTC

j_gene: TRBJ1-5
v_gene: TRBV4-1
abundance: .
d_gene: .
CDR3aa: CASSQGQGNQPQHF
CDR3nt: TGCGCCAGCAGCCAAGGGCAGGGTAATCAGCCCCAGCATTTT

j_gene: TRBJ1-3
v_gene: TRBV5-1
abundance: .
d_gene: .
CDR3aa: CASSLGVTNSGNTIYF
CDR3nt: TGCGCCAGCAGCTTGGGGGTGACAAACTCTGGAAACACCATATATTTT

j_gene: TRBJ2-3
v_gene: TRBV27
abundance: .
d_gene: TRBD2
CDR3aa: CASSLYSGGARDTQYF
CDR3nt: TGTGCCAGCAGTTTATATAGCGGGGGGGCGCGGGATACGCAGTATTTT

j_gene: TRBJ2-3
v_gene: TRBV7-6
abundance: .
d_gene: TRBD2
CDR3aa: CASSPGTSGAVTDTQYF
CDR3nt: TGTGCCAGCAGCCCCGGGACTAGCGGAGCTGTCACAGATACGCAGTATTTT

j_gene: TRBJ2-7
v_gene: TRBV4-2
abundance: .
d_gene: TRBD1
CDR3aa: CASSQDEGRGREQYF
CDR3nt: TGTGCCAGCAGCCAAGATGAGGGCAGGGGGCGAGAGCAGTACTTC

j_gene: TRBJ2-1
v_gene: TRBV18
abundance: few
d_gene: TRBD1
CDR3aa: CASSPRQGSLNEQFF
CDR3nt: TGTGCCAGCTCTCCAAGACAGGGGTCCCTCAATGAGCAGTTCTTC

j_gene: TRBJ2-5
v_gene: TRBV9
abundance: .
d_gene: TRBD1
CDR3aa: CASAKTGARETQYF
CDR3nt: TGTGCCAGCGCCAAGACAGGGGCCCGCGAGACCCAGTACTTC

j_gene: TRBJ2-5
v_gene: TRBV11-1
abundance: .
d_gene: TRBD1
CDR3aa: CASSYTGVGHGQETQYF
CDR3nt: TGTGCCAGCAGCTACACAGGGGTCGGGCATGGACAAGAGACCCAGTACTTC

j_gene: TRBJ1-1
v_gene: TRBV6-5
abundance: .
d_gene: TRBD1
CDR3aa: CASSSPRQGLGTEAFF
CDR3nt: TGTGCCAGCAGTTCCCCAAGACAGGGTCTCGGCACTGAAGCTTTCTTT

j_gene: TRBJ2-1
v_gene: TRBV4-3
abundance: once
d_gene: TRBD2
CDR3aa: CASSLGLAGGGNEQFF
CDR3nt: TGCGCCAGCAGCCTTGGACTAGCGGGAGGAGGGAATGAGCAGTTCTTC

j_gene: TRBJ1-3
v_gene: TRBV9
abundance: .
d_gene: .
CDR3aa: CASSHPLGSSSGNTIYF
CDR3nt: TGTGCCAGCAGCCACCCACTTGGATCATCCTCTGGAAACACCATATATTTT

j_gene: TRBJ2-7
v_gene: TRBV7-6
abundance: few
d_gene: TRBD1
CDR3aa: CASSFGTGGLYEQYF
CDR3nt: TGTGCCAGCAGCTTCGGGACAGGGGGCTTGTACGAGCAGTACTTC

j_gene: TRBJ2-1
v_gene: TRBV10-3
abundance: few
d_gene: .
CDR3aa: CAISSLSSSYNEQFF
CDR3nt: TGTGCCATCTCATCCCTCTCTAGCTCCTACAATGAGCAGTTCTTC

j_gene: TRBJ1-2
v_gene: TRBV4-1
abundance: .
d_gene: .
CDR3aa: CASSQRDSNYGYTF
CDR3nt: TGCGCCAGCAGCCAGAGAGACAGCAACTATGGCTACACCTTC

j_gene: TRBJ1-1
v_gene: TRBV11-2
abundance: .
d_gene: .
CDR3aa: CASSLVGVGTEAFF
CDR3nt: TGTGCCAGCAGCTTAGTTGGGGTGGGGACTGAAGCTTTCTTT

j_gene: TRBJ1-2
v_gene: TRBV7-3
abundance: .
d_gene: TRBD1
CDR3aa: CASSLPRRGFRGYTF
CDR3nt: TGTGCCAGCAGCTTACCCCGCAGGGGGTTTAGGGGCTACACCTTC

j_gene: TRBJ2-7
v_gene: TRBV7-8
abundance: .
d_gene: .
CDR3aa: CASSFRLNEQYF
CDR3nt: TGTGCCAGCAGCTTTCGGTTAAACGAGCAGTACTTC

j_gene: TRBJ1-3
v_gene: TRBV12-2
abundance: .
d_gene: .
CDR3aa: CARNRVSGNTIYF
CDR3nt: TGTGCAAGGAACAGGGTCTCGGGAAACACCATATATTTT

j_gene: TRBJ1-4
v_gene: TRBV18
abundance: .
d_gene: .
CDR3aa: CASSPGSTDEKLFF
CDR3nt: TGTGCCAGCTCCCCCGGGTCCACGGATGAAAAACTGTTTTTT

j_gene: TRBJ1-3
v_gene: TRBV19
abundance: .
d_gene: TRBD1
CDR3aa: CASSIWTGGSGNTIYF
CDR3nt: TGTGCCAGTAGTATATGGACAGGGGGCTCTGGAAACACCATATATTTT

j_gene: TRBJ1-5
v_gene: TRBV12-5
abundance: medium-sized
d_gene: .
CDR3aa: CASGRDGNSNQPQHF
CDR3nt: TGTGCTAGTGGGAGGGACGGGAATAGCAATCAGCCCCAGCATTTT

j_gene: TRBJ1-1
v_gene: TRBV30
abundance: .
d_gene: TRBD1
CDR3aa: CAWTRGGTGNTEAFF
CDR3nt: TGTGCCTGGACCAGGGGAGGGACAGGGAACACTGAAGCTTTCTTT

j_gene: TRBJ1-3
v_gene: TRBV29-1
abundance: .
d_gene: TRBD1
CDR3aa: CSVARDSSGNTIYF
CDR3nt: TGCAGCGTTGCCCGGGACAGCTCTGGAAACACCATATATTTT

j_gene: TRBJ1-2
v_gene: TRBV11-2
abundance: .
d_gene: TRBD1
CDR3aa: CASSSDRGRDGYTF
CDR3nt: TGTGCCAGCAGCTCGGACAGGGGGCGAGATGGCTACACCTTC

j_gene: TRBJ1-1
v_gene: TRBV18
abundance: .
d_gene: .
CDR3aa: CASSPPGQRSEAFF
CDR3nt: TGTGCCAGCTCACCACCCGGACAGAGATCTGAAGCTTTCTTT

j_gene: TRBJ1-5
v_gene: TRBV5-8
abundance: few
d_gene: .
CDR3aa: CASSEPTNNQPQHF
CDR3nt: TGTGCCAGCAGCGAGCCCACGAACAATCAGCCCCAGCATTTT

j_gene: TRBJ1-2
v_gene: TRBV6-1
abundance: .
d_gene: .
CDR3aa: CASSEITGYGYTF
CDR3nt: TGTGCCAGCAGTGAAATTACAGGGTATGGCTACACCTTC

j_gene: TRBJ2-7
v_gene: TRBV18
abundance: once
d_gene: TRBD2
CDR3aa: CASSPYGLDGYEQYF
CDR3nt: TGTGCCAGCTCACCCTATGGACTAGACGGGTACGAGCAGTACTTC

j_gene: TRBJ1-1
v_gene: TRBV19
abundance: .
d_gene: .
CDR3aa: CASTMGVGAFF
CDR3nt: TGTGCCAGTACCATGGGGGTTGGAGCTTTCTTT

j_gene: TRBJ2-6
v_gene: TRBV18
abundance: .
d_gene: .
CDR3aa: CASSPGTGANVLTF
CDR3nt: TGTGCCAGCTCACCAGGGACTGGGGCCAACGTCCTGACTTTC

j_gene: TRBJ2-5
v_gene: TRBV28
abundance: .
d_gene: .
CDR3aa: CASSPKRTRETETQYF
CDR3nt: TGTGCCAGCAGTCCGAAGCGGACAAGGGAGACGGAGACCCAGTACTTC

j_gene: TRBJ1-2
v_gene: TRBV18
abundance: .
d_gene: TRBD1
CDR3aa: CASSPLEGAPSNYGYTF
CDR3nt: TGTGCCAGCTCACCGTTAGAGGGGGCGCCCTCAAACTATGGCTACACCTTC

j_gene: TRBJ2-3
v_gene: TRBV6-6
abundance: once
d_gene: TRBD2
CDR3aa: CASSPASGKTDTQYF
CDR3nt: TGTGCCAGCAGTCCGGCTAGCGGGAAGACAGATACGCAGTATTTT

j_gene: TRBJ2-1
v_gene: TRBV7-2
abundance: .
d_gene: .
CDR3aa: CASSPGGGTYNEQFF
CDR3nt: TGTGCCAGCAGCCCAGGTGGCGGGACCTACAATGAGCAGTTCTTC

j_gene: TRBJ2-1
v_gene: TRBV5-1
abundance: .
d_gene: .
CDR3aa: CASSLRSSSGDEQFF
CDR3nt: TGCGCCAGCAGCCTCCGGTCTAGCTCGGGCGATGAGCAGTTCTTC

j_gene: TRBJ2-1
v_gene: TRBV6-5
abundance: .
d_gene: .
CDR3aa: CASSPPGRSYNEQFF
CDR3nt: TGTGCCAGCAGTCCCCCAGGGAGATCCTACAATGAGCAGTTCTTC

j_gene: TRBJ1-2
v_gene: TRBV7-9
abundance: few
d_gene: .
CDR3aa: CASSLAGGQAYGYTF
CDR3nt: TGTGCCAGCAGCTTAGCAGGCGGGCAGGCCTATGGCTACACCTTC

j_gene: TRBJ1-6
v_gene: TRBV30
abundance: .
d_gene: TRBD1
CDR3aa: CAWGTGGISYNSPLHF
CDR3nt: TGTGCCTGGGGAACAGGGGGGATCTCCTATAATTCACCCCTCCACTTT

j_gene: TRBJ2-1
v_gene: TRBV28
abundance: .
d_gene: .
CDR3aa: CASSTREGAGTSSYNEQFF
CDR3nt: TGTGCCAGCAGTACTCGAGAGGGTGCCGGGACCAGCTCCTACAATGAGCAGTTCTTC

j_gene: TRBJ1-1
v_gene: TRBV6-5
abundance: .
d_gene: .
CDR3aa: CASRRTGLPEAFF
CDR3nt: TGTGCCAGCAGGCGAACAGGGTTACCTGAAGCTTTCTTT

j_gene: TRBJ1-1
v_gene: TRBV11-1
abundance: .
d_gene: TRBD1
CDR3aa: CASSLDPRGRPTEAFF
CDR3nt: TGTGCCAGCAGCTTAGACCCCAGGGGGCGGCCCACTGAAGCTTTCTTT

j_gene: TRBJ1-2
v_gene: TRBV5-4
abundance: once
d_gene: .
CDR3aa: CASSKQPNYGYTF
CDR3nt: TGTGCCAGCAGCAAACAACCTAACTATGGCTACACCTTC